Shown below are 24 T cell receptor beta chains from a single sample sequenced in a study of HIV-infected patients and healthy controls (dated by TCRdb to the mid-2010s). The library came from 5' RACE. TCRdb records Illumina MiSeq as the sequencer. SuperScript III was used to reverse transcribe 500 ng RNA with primers targeting the alpha and beta constant regions. Separate alpha and beta chain libraries were made by chain-specific third strand synthesis with multiplexing indices. TCRdb cleaned the public reads at Q25 with fastp, built clones with MiXCR and kept in-frame beta chains. For every CDR3 protein sequence, its rows merge into one entry that carries the most common genes and DNA. In this sample the table shows 4,500 to 7,000 distinct CDR3 sequences, approximately 10% of which occur a single time. Roughly an eighth of the sample lies in the top ten. Whole blood was used without cell fractionation, so the repertoire reflected all unsorted peripheral T cells.

The sample in question was blood, obtained before antiretroviral therapy. The receptors here all came from an adult with HIV infection.

By share, this clonotype ranks as medium-sized. This chain links TRBV20-1 with TRBJ2-1; 7 nucleotides match TRBD1. V was pared by 2 bases and J by 6 bases, with 7 bases of the junction left unmatched. Germline CDR1 DFQATT, CDR2 SNEGSKA (reference sequence). There are 14 residues in the CDR3. The CDR3 coding sequence is TGCAGTGCTAGATCAGGACAGGCTACCAATGAGCAGTTCTTC. Protein: CSARSGQATNEQFF.

By share, this clonotype ranks as medium-sized. As DNA, the CDR3 is TGTGCCAGCAGCTTAGAGTGGGCAGTATACAATGAGCAGTTCTTC. Encoded protein: CASSLEWAVYNEQFF. The rearrangement joins TRBV11-2 to TRBJ2-1; the D is unclear. From germline, CDR1 is SGHAT and CDR2 FQNNGV. The CDR3 has 15 residues. V was cut by 0 bases and J by 4 bases, with 10 bases left in between.

This clonotype qualifies as medium-sized. The chain recombines TRBV19 with TRBJ2-7; 8 positions match TRBD1. CDR3 length: 14 residues. In germline, CDR1 is LNHDA, CDR2 SQIVND (reference sequence). J lost 5 bases, V lost 3 bases, and 6 bases had no gene match. In nucleotides, the CDR3 is TGTGCCAGTAGTATTGCAGGGGGCCTGGACGAGCAGTACTTC. It is translated as CASSIAGGLDEQYF.

By share, this clonotype counts as medium-sized. The chain recombines TRBV6-5 with TRBJ2-3; no firm D call. Looked up from germline, CDR1 is MNHEY and CDR2 is SVGAGI. This CDR3 has 14 amino acids. Trimming left V 6 bases short and J 4 bases short, with 14 bases between. The CDR3 loop is CASRGYRAPDTQYF. In DNA, the CDR3 is TGTGCCAGCAGGGGCTACCGCGCCCCAGATACGCAGTATTTT.

The chain carries TRBV9 and TRBJ2-3; either TRBD1 or TRBD2 may supply D (5 bases each). The CDR3 loop spans 14 amino acids. Between the trimmed V and J ends, which lost 4 bases and 1 base, there was a span of 10 bases. Per germline, CDR1 SGDLS and CDR2 YYNGEE. CDR3 loop: CASSIVGGTDTQYF. The CDR3 coding sequence is TGTGCCAGCAGCATAGTGGGGGGCACAGATACGCAGTATTTT.

This clonotype was observed a few times. DNA of the CDR3: TGCGCCAGCAGCTTTAGGGGATTAGGTTCCTACAATGAGCAGTTCTTC. This sequence encodes CASSFRGLGSYNEQFF. The chain couples TRBV5-1 to TRBJ2-1, with TRBD1 as a possible D gene (5 bases). Germline V CDR1 and CDR2: SGHRS, YFSETQ. Trimming removed 2 bases at V and 1 base at J, with 13 bases between. CDR3 length equals 16 residues.

This clonotype was observed a handful of times. This chain links TRBV2 with TRBJ2-1; TRBD1 matches at 7 bases. V trimming: 6 bases; J trimming: 3 bases; junction bases outside the gene matches: 11. This CDR3 is built from 16 residues. Germline values: CDR1 SNHLY, CDR2 FYNNEI. CDR3: CASRDPGQRGYNEQFF. The CDR3 region has the DNA TGTGCCAGCAGGGACCCGGGACAGAGGGGCTACAATGAGCAGTTCTTC.

The rearrangement uses TRBV6-6 and TRBJ1-4; 9 bases match TRBD1. Losses at the gene ends were 6 bases for V and 12 bases for J; bases not matched to a gene: 20. This CDR3 has 17 amino acids. Germline assignment: CDR1 MNHNY and CDR2 SVGAGI (reference sequence). CDR3 region: CASRDGTGIVHGEELFF. The CDR3 nucleotides are TGTGCCAGCAGGGACGGGACAGGGATCGTACATGGTGAGGAACTGTTTTTT.

This clonotype was counted ten times or more. This chain uses TRBV7-7 with TRBJ2-1, with a weak D call TRBD2 (6 bases). The CDR3 spans 15 residues. The V end lost 0 bases, the J end lost 1 base, and 7 bases lay between the germline ends. Per germline, CDR1 SSHAT and CDR2 FNYEAQ (reference sequence). CDR3 sequence: CASSLAAGSYNEQFF. CDR3 in DNA: TGTGCCAGCAGCTTAGCGGCGGGGTCCTACAATGAGCAGTTCTTC.

This clonotype rates as medium-sized. V gene TRBV9 combines with J gene TRBJ1-2; 8 bases fit TRBD1. The V and J ends lost 4 bases and 2 bases, in that order; junction bases with no gene match: 7. From germline, CDR1 is SGDLS and CDR2 YYNGEE. This CDR3 has 15 amino acids. The CDR3: CASSSQGAPNYGYTF. The CDR3 region has the DNA TGTGCCAGCAGCTCCCAGGGGGCACCAAACTATGGCTACACCTTC.

The sample holds a few counts of this clonotype. The chain is built from TRBV20-1 and TRBJ2-1, with TRBD1 matching over 9 bases. CDR1 is DFQATT and CDR2 is SNEGSKA in the germline V gene (reference sequence). Germline trimming cut 3 bases from V and 4 bases from J; bases unmatched to any gene: 4. The CDR3 is 14 amino acids. This CDR3 is CSARGTGSYNEQFF. In DNA form, the CDR3 reads TGCAGTGCTAGGGGGACAGGGTCTTACAATGAGCAGTTCTTC.

Turning to this clonotype: Just one base apart from a much larger clone, this may be a read error. The J gene is TRBJ2-4, the V gene TRBV11-2; no firm D call. Trimming took off 4 bases at V and 3 bases at J, with 10 bases between the two ends. The CDR3 contains 14 residues. Germline-derived CDR1 and CDR2 are SGHAT and FQNNGV. CDR3 bases: TGTGCCAGCAGCTGTACAGATCACAAAAACATTCAGTACTTC. Its protein product is CASSCTDHKNIQYF.

By share, this clonotype counts as medium-sized (0.01 to 0.1%). V is TRBV28 and J is TRBJ2-5; no clear D. The V gene lost 6 bases and the J gene lost 5 bases, with 19 bases spanning the gap. Germline loops: CDR1 MDHEN, CDR2 SYDVKM. There are 15 residues in the CDR3. This chain's CDR3 is CASSPSRLERETQYF. CDR3 coding DNA: TGTGCCAGCAGCCCCTCCCGTCTAGAGAGGGAGACCCAGTACTTC.

This clonotype has a count of ten or more. The chain carries TRBV6-1 and TRBJ2-7; D is possibly TRBD2 (6 bases). V dropped 10 bases and J dropped 2 bases, with 18 bases sitting between them. Germline V gene lookup returns CDR1 MNHNS and CDR2 SASEGT. The CDR3 has 14 residues. The CDR3 DNA is TGTGCCATCATTGCACAGCGGGCCCCCTACGAGCAGTACTTC. This gives the protein CAIIAQRAPYEQYF.

Ten or more counts support this clonotype. The J gene is TRBJ2-2, the V gene TRBV7-8; D is perhaps TRBD2 (5 bases). Germline V gene lookup returns CDR1 SGHVS and CDR2 FQNEAQ. Trimming removed 7 bases at V and 4 bases at J, with 10 bases between. This CDR3 has 13 residues. CDR3 nucleotides: TGTGCCAGCAAAGGACTCGCCACCGGGGAGCTGTTTTTT. Its translation: CASKGLATGELFF.

Relative to its sample, this clonotype is medium-sized (0.01 to 0.1%). V and J are TRBV5-1 and TRBJ1-1, with 9 bases lining up with TRBD1. The CDR3 is 15 residues long. The V and J ends lost 0 bases and 9 bases, in that order; junction bases with no gene match: 9. CDR1 and CDR2 from the germline V gene are SGHRS and YFSETQ. The CDR3 DNA reads TGCGCCAGCAGCTTGGACACAGGGGGCCGGCAAAAAGCTTTCTTT. Translating it yields CASSLDTGGRQKAFF.

This clonotype is medium-sized. In nucleotides, the CDR3 is TGCGCCAGCAGCCCGGGACAGGGCTCCTACGAGCAGTACTTC. Amino acid sequence: CASSPGQGSYEQYF. The chain couples TRBV5-1 to TRBJ2-7, with 9 nucleotides matching TRBD1. Per the germline V gene, CDR1 is SGHRS and CDR2 is YFSETQ. The CDR3 consists of 14 residues. J was trimmed by 0 bases and V by 4 bases; bases with no gene match: 2. The full variable domain, completed using reference TRBV5-1 and TRBJ2-7, is KAGVTQTPRYLIKTRGQQVTLSCSPISGHRSVSWYQQTPGQGLQFLFEYFSETQRNKGNFPGRFSGRQFSNSRSEMNVSTLELGDSALYLCASSPGQGSYEQYFGPGTRLTVT.

Relative to its sample, this clonotype is medium-sized (0.01 to 0.1%). The chain employs TRBV12-3 or TRBV12-4 and TRBJ2-1, with D unclear. CDR3 length equals 13 residues. V was clipped by 6 bases and J by 2 bases, with 8 bases between them. DNA of the CDR3: TGTGCCAGCAGCGGGTTCACCTACAATGAGCAGTTCTTC. Protein sequence: CASSGFTYNEQFF.

This clonotype appeared many times. This rearrangement joins TRBV5-4 to TRBJ1-6; D call uncertain. CDR1 and CDR2 from the germline V gene are SGHNT and YYREEE (reference sequence). The V end was cut by 4 bases, the J end by 9 bases, with 17 bases between. The CDR3 has 15 amino acids. The CDR3 here is CASSLERGTISPLHF. DNA of the CDR3: TGTGCCAGCAGCCTGGAACGGGGAACGATTTCACCCCTCCACTTT.

Within the sample, this clonotype is medium-sized. V gene TRBV7-3 combines with J gene TRBJ1-5; D might be TRBD1 (5 bases). CDR1 is SGHTA and CDR2 is FQGTGA in the germline V gene. CDR3 length: 11 residues. Trimming stripped 2 bases from V and 14 bases from J, with 10 bases between. CDR3 sequence (DNA): TGTGCCAGCAGCTTACAGGGCCTAAAGCATTTT. It encodes CASSLQGLKHF.

In its sample, this clonotype is medium-sized (0.01 to 0.1%). The genes are TRBV28 and TRBJ2-1, with a possible D match to TRBD1 (6 bases). The germline V gene encodes CDR1 MDHEN and CDR2 SYDVKM. Trimming stripped 6 bases from V and 8 bases from J, with 17 bases between. CDR3 length equals 14 residues. In DNA, the CDR3 is TGTGCCAGCAGGTCCGGGACACCGCCGTATGAGCAGTTCTTC. This gives the protein CASRSGTPPYEQFF.

This chain joins TRBV9 and TRBJ1-1; 7 bases line up with TRBD1. Germline CDR1 reads SGDLS; CDR2 reads YYNGEE. The CDR3 contains 16 residues. V dropped 0 bases and J dropped 4; count of bases not matched to a gene: 9. The CDR3 coding sequence is TGTGCCAGCAGCGTAGAAGGGGGCGGGTTGGGCACTGAAGCTTTCTTT. Residues: CASSVEGGGLGTEAFF.

This clonotype has ten or more counts. The gene calls are TRBV7-9 and TRBJ1-6; D unclear. There are 11 residues in the CDR3. The ends were cut back, 3 bases at V and 13 bases at J, with 7 bases in the middle. Germline CDR1 reads SEHNR; CDR2 reads FQNEAQ (reference sequence). This CDR3 is CASSFEWPLHF. The CDR3 DNA reads as TGTGCCAGCAGCTTTGAATGGCCCCTCCACTTT. Based on the CDR3 plus reference TRBV7-9 and TRBJ1-6, the full variable domain is DTGVSQNPRHKITKRGQNVTFRCDPISEHNRLYWYRQTLGQGPEFLTYFQNEAQLEKSRLLSDRFSAERPKGSFSTLEIQRTEQGDSAMYLCASSFEWPLHFGNGTRLTVT.

By sample fraction, this clonotype is medium-sized (0.01 to 0.1%). This chain joins TRBV5-1 and TRBJ2-2; D gene uncertain. The CDR3 contains 15 residues. Between the trimmed V and J ends, which lost 5 bases and 3 bases, there was a span of 14 bases. Per germline, CDR1 SGHRS and CDR2 YFSETQ. The chain's CDR3 is CASREAASHTGELFF. The CDR3 region has the DNA TGCGCCAGCAGGGAAGCCGCTTCTCACACCGGGGAGCTGTTTTTT.